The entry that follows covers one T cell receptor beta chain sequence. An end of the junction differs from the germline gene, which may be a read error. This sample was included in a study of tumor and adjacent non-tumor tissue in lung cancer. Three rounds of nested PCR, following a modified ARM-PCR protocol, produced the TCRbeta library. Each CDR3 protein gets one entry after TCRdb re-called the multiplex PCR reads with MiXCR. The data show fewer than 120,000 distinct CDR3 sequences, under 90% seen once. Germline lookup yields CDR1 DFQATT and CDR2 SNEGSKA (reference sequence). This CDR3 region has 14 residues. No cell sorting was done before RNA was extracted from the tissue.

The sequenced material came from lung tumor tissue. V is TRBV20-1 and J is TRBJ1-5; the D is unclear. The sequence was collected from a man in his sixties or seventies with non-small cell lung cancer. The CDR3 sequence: CSAQIPGVNQSQHF. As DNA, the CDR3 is TGCAGTGCTCAAATACCCGGAGTCAATCAATCCCAGCACTTT.